This record looks at one T cell receptor (beta chain) sequence and its context. This record comes from a study of blood T cell repertoires in COVID-19. V dropped 5 bases and J dropped 6; count of bases not matched to a gene: 8. CDR1 PRHDT and CDR2 FYEKMQ come from the germline V gene (reference sequence). The CDR3 is 15 residues long. Assay: immunoSEQ multiplex PCR; the TCRdb copy retains only in-frame clones and omits some. The repertoire holds a few hundred thousand clones, with around 88% as singletons. The source material was PBMCs or T cells enriched from blood (not recorded which). This TCR was recovered from a man in his forties who had recovered from COVID-19. The V call is TRBV13, the J call TRBJ1-5; 9 bases are shared with TRBD1. The DNA for the CDR3 is TGTGCCAGCAGCCAACAGGGGGCTTTGGTTCAGCCCCAGCATTTT. As protein: CASSQQGALVQPQHF.